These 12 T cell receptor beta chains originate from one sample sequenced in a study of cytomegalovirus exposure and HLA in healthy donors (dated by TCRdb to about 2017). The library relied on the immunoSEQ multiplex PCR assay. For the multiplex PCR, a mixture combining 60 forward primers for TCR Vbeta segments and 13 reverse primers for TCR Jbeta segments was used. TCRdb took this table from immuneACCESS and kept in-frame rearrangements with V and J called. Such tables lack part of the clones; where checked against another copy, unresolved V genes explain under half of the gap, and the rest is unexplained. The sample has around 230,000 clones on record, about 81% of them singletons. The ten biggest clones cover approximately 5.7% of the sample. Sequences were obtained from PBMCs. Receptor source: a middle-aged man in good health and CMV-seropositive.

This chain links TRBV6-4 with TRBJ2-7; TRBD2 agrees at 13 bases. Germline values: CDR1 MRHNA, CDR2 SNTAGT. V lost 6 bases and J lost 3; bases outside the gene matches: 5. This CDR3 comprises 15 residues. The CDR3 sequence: CASRARLAGGYEQYV. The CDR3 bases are TGTGCCAGCAGAGCCCGACTAGCGGGAGGCTACGAGCAGTACGTC.

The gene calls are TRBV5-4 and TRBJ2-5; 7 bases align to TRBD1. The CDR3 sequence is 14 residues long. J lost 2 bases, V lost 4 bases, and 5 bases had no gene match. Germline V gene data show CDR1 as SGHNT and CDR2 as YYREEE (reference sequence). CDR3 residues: CASSPGDRQETQYF. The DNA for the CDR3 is TGTGCCAGCAGCCCAGGGGACAGACAAGAGACCCAGTACTTC.

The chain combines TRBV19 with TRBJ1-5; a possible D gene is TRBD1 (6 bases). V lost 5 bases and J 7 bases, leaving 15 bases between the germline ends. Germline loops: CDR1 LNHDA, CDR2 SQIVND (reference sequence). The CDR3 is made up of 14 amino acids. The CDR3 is CASSLQGPGQPQHF. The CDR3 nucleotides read TGTGCCAGTAGTCTACAGGGCCCGGGGCAGCCCCAGCATTTT.

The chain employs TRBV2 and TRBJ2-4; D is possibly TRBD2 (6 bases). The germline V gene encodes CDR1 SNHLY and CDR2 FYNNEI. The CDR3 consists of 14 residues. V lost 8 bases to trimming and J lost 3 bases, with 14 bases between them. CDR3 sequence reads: CASGEERLKNIQYF. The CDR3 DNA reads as TGTGCCAGCGGGGAGGAGCGTCTCAAAAACATTCAGTACTTC.

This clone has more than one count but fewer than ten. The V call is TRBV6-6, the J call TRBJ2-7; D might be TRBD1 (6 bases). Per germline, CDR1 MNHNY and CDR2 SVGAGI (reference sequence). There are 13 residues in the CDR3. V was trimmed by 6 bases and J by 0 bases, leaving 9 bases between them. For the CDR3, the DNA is TGTGCCAGCAGCGAGGGGGACTCCTACGAGCAGTACTTC. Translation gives CASSEGDSYEQYF.

For the CDR3, the DNA is TGTGCCAGCAGGATCGACAGGGGTAGAAACACCATATATTTT. Protein: CASRIDRGRNTIYF. This chain joins TRBV28 and TRBJ1-3; 8 bases match TRBD1. Germline CDR1 is MDHEN and CDR2 is SYDVKM. CDR3 length: 14 amino acids. Unmatched junction bases numbered 6, after V lost 6 bases and J lost 5 bases.

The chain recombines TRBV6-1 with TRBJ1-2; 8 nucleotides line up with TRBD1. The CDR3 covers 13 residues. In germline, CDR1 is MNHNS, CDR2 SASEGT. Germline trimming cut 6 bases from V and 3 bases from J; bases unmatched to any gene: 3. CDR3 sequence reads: CASRGQGDYGYTF. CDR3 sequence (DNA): TGTGCCAGCAGAGGACAGGGAGACTATGGCTACACCTTC.

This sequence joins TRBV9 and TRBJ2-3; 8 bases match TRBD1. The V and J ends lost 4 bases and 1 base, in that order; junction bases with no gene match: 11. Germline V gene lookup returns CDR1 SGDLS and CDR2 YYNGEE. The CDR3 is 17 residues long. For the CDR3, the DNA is TGTGCCAGCAGCTCCCGGGACAGGCGAATCGGCACAGATACGCAGTATTTT. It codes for CASSSRDRRIGTDTQYF.

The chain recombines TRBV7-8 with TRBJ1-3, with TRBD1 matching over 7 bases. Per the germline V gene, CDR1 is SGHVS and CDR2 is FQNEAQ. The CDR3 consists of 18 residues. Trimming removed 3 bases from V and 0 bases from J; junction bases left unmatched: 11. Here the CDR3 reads CASSLDPTGRSSGNTIYF. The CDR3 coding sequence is TGTGCCAGCAGCTTGGATCCGACAGGGCGTAGCTCTGGAAACACCATATATTTT.

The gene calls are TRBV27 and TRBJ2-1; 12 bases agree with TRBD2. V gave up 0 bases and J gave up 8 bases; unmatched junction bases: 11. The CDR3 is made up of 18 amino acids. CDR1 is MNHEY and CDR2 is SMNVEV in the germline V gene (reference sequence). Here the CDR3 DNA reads TGTGCCAGCAGTTTATCTCTCCTAGCGGGAGGGCCCATCGATGAGCAGTTCTTC. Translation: CASSLSLLAGGPIDEQFF.

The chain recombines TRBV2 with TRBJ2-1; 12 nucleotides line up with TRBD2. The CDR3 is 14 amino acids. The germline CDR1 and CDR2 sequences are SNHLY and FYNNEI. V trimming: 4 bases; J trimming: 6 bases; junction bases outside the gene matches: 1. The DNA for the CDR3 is TGTGCCAGCAGTGTGACTAGCGGGAGCAATGAGCAGTTCTTC. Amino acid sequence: CASSVTSGSNEQFF.

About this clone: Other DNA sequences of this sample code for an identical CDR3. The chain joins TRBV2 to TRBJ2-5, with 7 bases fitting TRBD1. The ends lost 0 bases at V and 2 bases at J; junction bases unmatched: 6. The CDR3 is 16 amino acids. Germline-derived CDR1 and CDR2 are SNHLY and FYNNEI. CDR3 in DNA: TGTGCCAGCAGTGAAGCGGACAGGACCTATCAAGAGACCCAGTACTTC. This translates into CASSEADRTYQETQYF.